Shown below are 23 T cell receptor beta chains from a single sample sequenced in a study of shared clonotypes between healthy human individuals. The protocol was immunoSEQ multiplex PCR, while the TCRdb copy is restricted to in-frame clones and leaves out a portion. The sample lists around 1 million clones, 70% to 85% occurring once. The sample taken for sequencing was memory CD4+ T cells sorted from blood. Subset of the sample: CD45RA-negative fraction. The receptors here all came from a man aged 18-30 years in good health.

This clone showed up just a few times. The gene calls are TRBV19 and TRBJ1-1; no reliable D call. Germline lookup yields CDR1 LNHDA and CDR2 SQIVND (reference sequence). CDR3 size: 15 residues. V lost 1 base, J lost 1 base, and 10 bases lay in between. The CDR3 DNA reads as TGTGCCAGTAGTATAGCGGGGAGGCCGAACACTGAAGCTTTCTTT. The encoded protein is CASSIAGRPNTEAFF.

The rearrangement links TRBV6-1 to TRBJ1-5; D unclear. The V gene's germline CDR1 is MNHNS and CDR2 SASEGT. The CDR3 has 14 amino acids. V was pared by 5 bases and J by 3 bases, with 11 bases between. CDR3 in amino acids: CASSTTRINQPQHF. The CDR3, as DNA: TGTGCCAGCAGTACGACCAGGATCAATCAGCCCCAGCATTTT.

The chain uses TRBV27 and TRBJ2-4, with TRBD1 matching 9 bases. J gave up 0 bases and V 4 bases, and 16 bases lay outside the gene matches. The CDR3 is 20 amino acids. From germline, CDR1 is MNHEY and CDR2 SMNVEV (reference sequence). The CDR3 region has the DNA TGTGCCAGCAGTTCAAATCCCGGGACAGGGACTTCGCTAGCCAAAAACATTCAGTACTTC. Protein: CASSSNPGTGTSLAKNIQYF.

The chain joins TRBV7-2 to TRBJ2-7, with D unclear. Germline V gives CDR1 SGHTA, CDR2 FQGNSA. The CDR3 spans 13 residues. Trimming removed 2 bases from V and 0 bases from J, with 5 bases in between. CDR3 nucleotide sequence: TGTGCCAGCAGCTTAAAAGGCTCCTACGAGCAGTACTTC. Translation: CASSLKGSYEQYF.

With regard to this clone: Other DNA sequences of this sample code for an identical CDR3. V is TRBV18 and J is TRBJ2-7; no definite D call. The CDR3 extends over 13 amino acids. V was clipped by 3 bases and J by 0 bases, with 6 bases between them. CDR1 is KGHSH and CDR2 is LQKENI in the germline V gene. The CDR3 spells CASSPGSSYEQYF. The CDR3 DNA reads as TGTGCCAGCTCACCGGGCAGCTCCTACGAGCAGTACTTC.

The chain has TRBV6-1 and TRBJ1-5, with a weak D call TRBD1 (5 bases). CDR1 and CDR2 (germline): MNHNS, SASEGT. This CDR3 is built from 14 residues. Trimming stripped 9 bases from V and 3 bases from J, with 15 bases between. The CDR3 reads CASESDRTNQPQHF. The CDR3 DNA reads TGTGCCAGTGAAAGTGACAGAACCAATCAGCCCCAGCATTTT.

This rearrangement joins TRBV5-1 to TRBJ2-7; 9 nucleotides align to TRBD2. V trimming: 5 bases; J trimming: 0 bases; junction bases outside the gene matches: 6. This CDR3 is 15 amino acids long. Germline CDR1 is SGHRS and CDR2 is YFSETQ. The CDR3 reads CASRGGTSTSYEQYF. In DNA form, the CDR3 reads TGCGCCAGCAGAGGCGGGACTAGCACCTCCTACGAGCAGTACTTC.

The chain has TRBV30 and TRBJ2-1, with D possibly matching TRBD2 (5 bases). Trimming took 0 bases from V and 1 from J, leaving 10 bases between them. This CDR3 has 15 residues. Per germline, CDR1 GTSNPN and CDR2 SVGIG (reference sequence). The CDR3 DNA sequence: TGTGCCTGGAGTGTACAGTCGGGGTCCTACAATGAGCAGTTCTTC. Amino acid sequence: CAWSVQSGSYNEQFF.

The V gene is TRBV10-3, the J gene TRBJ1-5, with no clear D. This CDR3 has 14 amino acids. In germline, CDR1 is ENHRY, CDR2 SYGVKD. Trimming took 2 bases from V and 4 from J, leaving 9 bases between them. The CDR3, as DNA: TGTGCCATCAGTGAGGGAGTCGGGAATCAGCCCCAGCATTTT. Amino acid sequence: CAISEGVGNQPQHF.

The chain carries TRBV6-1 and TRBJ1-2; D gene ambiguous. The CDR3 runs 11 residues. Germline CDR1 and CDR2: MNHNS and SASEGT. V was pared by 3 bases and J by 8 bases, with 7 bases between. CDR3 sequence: CASSDVGGYTF. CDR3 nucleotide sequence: TGTGCCAGCAGTGACGTGGGGGGCTACACCTTC.

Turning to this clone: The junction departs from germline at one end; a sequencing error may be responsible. In nucleotides, the CDR3 is TGTGCCAGCAGTTTCCAACCTCCAGCGGGGGGATTTACGTTC. Encoded protein: CASSFQPPAGGFTF. J is TRBJ2-4 and V is TRBV28, with TRBD2 matching over 9 bases. Looked up from germline, CDR1 is MDHEN and CDR2 is SYDVKM. This CDR3 has 14 residues.

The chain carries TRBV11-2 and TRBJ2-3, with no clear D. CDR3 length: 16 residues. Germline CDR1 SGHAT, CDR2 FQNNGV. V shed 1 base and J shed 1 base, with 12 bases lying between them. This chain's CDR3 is CASSLGLDVRTDTQYF. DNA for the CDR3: TGTGCCAGCAGCTTAGGTTTGGATGTTCGCACAGATACGCAGTATTTT.

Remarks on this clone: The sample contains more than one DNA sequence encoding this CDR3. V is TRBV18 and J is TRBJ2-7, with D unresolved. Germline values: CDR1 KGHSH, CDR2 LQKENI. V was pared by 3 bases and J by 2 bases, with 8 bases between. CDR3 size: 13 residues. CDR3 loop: CASSPSGTYEQYF. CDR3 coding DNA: TGTGCCAGCTCACCTTCCGGAACCTACGAGCAGTACTTC.

The CDR3 region is CASSLAGGGGEHF. In DNA form, the CDR3 reads TGTGCCAGCAGCTTAGCGGGGGGCGGCGGGGAGCATTTT. V gene TRBV7-9 combines with J gene TRBJ1-5; D is perhaps TRBD1 (6 bases). This CDR3 has 13 residues. V lost 0 bases and J lost 14, with 14 bases in between. CDR1 is SEHNR and CDR2 is FQNEAQ in the germline V gene (reference sequence).

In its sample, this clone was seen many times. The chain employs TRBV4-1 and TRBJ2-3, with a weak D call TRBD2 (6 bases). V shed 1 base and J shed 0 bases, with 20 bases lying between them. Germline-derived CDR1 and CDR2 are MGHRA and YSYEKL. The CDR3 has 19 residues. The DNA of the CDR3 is TGCGCCAGCAGCCAAGCCCTCCACGTGGCTAGCGATAGCACAGATACGCAGTATTTT. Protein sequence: CASSQALHVASDSTDTQYF.

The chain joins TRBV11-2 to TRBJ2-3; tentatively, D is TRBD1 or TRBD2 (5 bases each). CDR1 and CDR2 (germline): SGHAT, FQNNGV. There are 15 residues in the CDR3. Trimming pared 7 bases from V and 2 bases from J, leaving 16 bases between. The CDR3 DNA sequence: TGTGCCAGCATGCGGCGAGGGGCCTCCACAGATACGCAGTATTTT. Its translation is CASMRRGASTDTQYF. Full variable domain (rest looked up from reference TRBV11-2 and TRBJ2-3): EAGVAQSPRYKIIEKRQSVAFWCNPISGHATLYWYQQILGQGPKLLIQFQNNGVVDDSQLPKDRFSAERLKGVDSTLKIQPAKLEDSAVYLCASMRRGASTDTQYFGPGTRLTVL.

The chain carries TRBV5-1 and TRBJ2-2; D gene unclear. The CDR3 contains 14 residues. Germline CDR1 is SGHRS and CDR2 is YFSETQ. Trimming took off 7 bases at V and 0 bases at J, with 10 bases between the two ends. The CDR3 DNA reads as TGCGCCAGCCAGAAATCCGCGAACACCGGGGAGCTGTTTTTT. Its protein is CASQKSANTGELFF.

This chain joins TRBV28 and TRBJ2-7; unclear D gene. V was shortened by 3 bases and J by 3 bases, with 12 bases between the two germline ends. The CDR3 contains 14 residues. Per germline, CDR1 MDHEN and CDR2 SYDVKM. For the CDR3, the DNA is TGTGCCAGCAGTTTTGGGCAGTCTATCTACGAGCAGTACTTC. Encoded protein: CASSFGQSIYEQYF. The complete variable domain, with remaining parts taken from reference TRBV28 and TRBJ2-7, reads DVKVTQSSRYLVKRTGEKVFLECVQDMDHENMFWYRQDPGLGLRLIYFSYDVKMKEKGDIPEGYSVSREKKERFSLILESASTNQTSMYLCASSFGQSIYEQYFGPGTRLTVT.

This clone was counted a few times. The CDR3 here is CASSRGQNSPLHF. CDR3 DNA sequence: TGTGCCAGCAGCAGAGGACAGAATTCACCCCTCCACTTT. J is TRBJ1-6 and V is TRBV7-9; maybe TRBD1 (6 bases). The CDR3 is 13 residues long. CDR1 is SEHNR, CDR2 FQNEAQ, per germline (reference sequence). Trimming took 5 bases from V and 7 from J, leaving 9 bases between them.

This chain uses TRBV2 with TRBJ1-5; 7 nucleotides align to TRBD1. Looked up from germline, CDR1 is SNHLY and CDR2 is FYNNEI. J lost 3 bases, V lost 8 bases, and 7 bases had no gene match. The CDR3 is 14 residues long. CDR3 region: CASEADRVNQPQHF. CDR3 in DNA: TGTGCCAGCGAGGCTGACAGGGTCAATCAGCCCCAGCATTTT.

Written as DNA, the CDR3 is TGCGCCAGCAGCAGTCGGACTAGCGGGAGAGGTGGCATTCAGTACTTC. The encoded protein is CASSSRTSGRGGIQYF. The chain links TRBV4-1 to TRBJ2-4; TRBD2 agrees at 13 bases. The V gene's germline CDR1 is MGHRA and CDR2 YSYEKL. V shed 5 bases, J shed 9 bases, and the junction held 10 bases outside the gene matches. The CDR3 is made up of 16 amino acids.

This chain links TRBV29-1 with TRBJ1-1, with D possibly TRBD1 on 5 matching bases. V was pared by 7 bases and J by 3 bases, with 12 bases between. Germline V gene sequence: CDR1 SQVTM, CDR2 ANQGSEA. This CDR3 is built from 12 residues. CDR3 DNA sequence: TGCAGCGCTGTTCAGGGTCACACTGAAGCTTTCTTT. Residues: CSAVQGHTEAFF.

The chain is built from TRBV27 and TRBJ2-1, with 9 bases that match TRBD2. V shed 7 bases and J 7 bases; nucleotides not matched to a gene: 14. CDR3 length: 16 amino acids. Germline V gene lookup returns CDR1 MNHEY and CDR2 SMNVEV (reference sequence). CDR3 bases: TGTGCCAGCACTACAATGGTTGCGGGAGGGATGAATGAGCAGTTCTTC. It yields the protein CASTTMVAGGMNEQFF.